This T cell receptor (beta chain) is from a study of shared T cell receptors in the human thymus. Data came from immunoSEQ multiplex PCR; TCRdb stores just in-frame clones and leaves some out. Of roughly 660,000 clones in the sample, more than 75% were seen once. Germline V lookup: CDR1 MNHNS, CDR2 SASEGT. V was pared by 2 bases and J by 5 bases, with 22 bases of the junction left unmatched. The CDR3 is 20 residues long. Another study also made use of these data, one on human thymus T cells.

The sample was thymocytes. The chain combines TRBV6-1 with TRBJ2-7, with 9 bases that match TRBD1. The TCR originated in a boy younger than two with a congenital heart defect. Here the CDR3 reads CASSEWAHRGRGRMEDEQYF. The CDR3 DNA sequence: TGTGCCAGCAGTGAATGGGCCCACAGGGGGCGCGGACGGATGGAGGACGAGCAGTACTTC.